The rows below give T cell receptor beta chains drawn from one sample of a study of T cells in Graves' hyperthyroidism and ophthalmopathy. TCRdb fed the multiplex PCR reads into MiXCR, producing one record per CDR3 protein. The sample lists 500,000 to 650,000 distinct CDR3 sequences; roughly 15% were seen once. Sequenced input: blood. Receptor source: a woman aged 45-60 years with Graves' ophthalmopathy. CDR3s include the opening cysteine and the closing phenylalanine or tryptophan. The order of the fields is J gene, clone size, CDR3 length, V gene, D gene, CDR3 protein, CDR3 DNA. The D gene is left open where the match is weak. Size is omitted from some rows. Given values are once, few, many or a class for expanded clones.

j_call: TRBJ1-5
clone_size: many
cdr3_length: 15
v_call: TRBV2
d_call: TRBD1
cdr3_aa: CASTSGGQGAQPQHF
cdr3_nt: TGTGCCAGCACCTCGGGGGGACAGGGGGCACAGCCCCAGCATTTT

j_call: TRBJ1-4
clone_size: NA
cdr3_length: 15
v_call: TRBV14
d_call: NA
cdr3_aa: CASSQDTGSVAKLFF
cdr3_nt: TGTGCCAGCAGCCAAGATACGGGGTCGGTGGCAAAACTGTTTTTT

j_call: TRBJ2-1
clone_size: NA
cdr3_length: 12
v_call: TRBV29-1
d_call: NA
cdr3_aa: CSVLTADNEQFF
cdr3_nt: TGCAGCGTTCTGACAGCAGACAATGAGCAGTTCTTC

j_call: TRBJ2-1
clone_size: NA
cdr3_length: 15
v_call: TRBV6-2/TRBV6-3
d_call: TRBD2
cdr3_aa: CASSNRLAGDNEQFF
cdr3_nt: TGTGCCAGCAGCAACCGACTAGCGGGTGATAATGAGCAGTTCTTC

j_call: TRBJ2-5
clone_size: NA
cdr3_length: 18
v_call: TRBV27
d_call: TRBD1
cdr3_aa: CASSPITRTGGARETQYF
cdr3_nt: TGTGCCAGCAGTCCCATAACCCGGACAGGGGGCGCACGGGAGACCCAGTACTTC

j_call: TRBJ1-4
clone_size: many
cdr3_length: 12
v_call: TRBV28
d_call: NA
cdr3_aa: CASRATNEKLFF
cdr3_nt: TGTGCCAGCAGAGCAACTAATGAAAAACTGTTTTTT

j_call: TRBJ1-1
clone_size: NA
cdr3_length: 15
v_call: TRBV29-1
d_call: NA
cdr3_aa: CSTIGGGLWDIEAFF
cdr3_nt: TGCAGCACTATCGGGGGGGGGCTGTGGGACATCGAAGCTTTCTTT

j_call: TRBJ1-1
clone_size: many
cdr3_length: 17
v_call: TRBV27
d_call: NA
cdr3_aa: CASSPAGWGSQNTEAFF
cdr3_nt: TGTGCCAGCAGTCCGGCAGGTTGGGGGTCTCAGAACACTGAAGCTTTCTTT

j_call: TRBJ2-1
clone_size: few
cdr3_length: 16
v_call: TRBV12-3/TRBV12-4
d_call: NA
cdr3_aa: CASSFEGALGSGKQFF
cdr3_nt: TGTGCCAGCAGTTTTGAGGGGGCCCTCGGGAGCGGGAAGCAGTTCTTC

j_call: TRBJ2-1
clone_size: NA
cdr3_length: 16
v_call: TRBV6-1
d_call: TRBD2
cdr3_aa: CASSAFGGRVPNEQFF
cdr3_nt: TGTGCCAGCAGTGCCTTCGGCGGGAGGGTACCCAATGAGCAGTTCTTC

j_call: TRBJ1-2
clone_size: few
cdr3_length: 13
v_call: TRBV6-2/TRBV6-3
d_call: TRBD1
cdr3_aa: CASSLGQAGGYTF
cdr3_nt: TGTGCCAGCAGTTTGGGACAGGCCGGTGGCTACACCTTC

j_call: TRBJ1-2
clone_size: many
cdr3_length: 11
v_call: TRBV3-1
d_call: NA
cdr3_aa: CASSQGFSYTF
cdr3_nt: TGTGCCAGCAGCCAAGGTTTCAGCTACACCTTC

j_call: TRBJ1-5
clone_size: many
cdr3_length: 15
v_call: TRBV7-2
d_call: TRBD1
cdr3_aa: CASSTRDRGNQPQHF
cdr3_nt: TGTGCCAGCAGCACAAGGGACAGGGGGAATCAGCCCCAGCATTTT

j_call: TRBJ2-1
clone_size: many
cdr3_length: 15
v_call: TRBV12-3/TRBV12-4
d_call: TRBD2
cdr3_aa: CASTRLAGDINEQFF
cdr3_nt: TGTGCCAGCACCCGACTAGCGGGAGACATTAATGAGCAGTTCTTC

j_call: TRBJ2-5
clone_size: many
cdr3_length: 17
v_call: TRBV27
d_call: TRBD1
cdr3_aa: CASSNNSRTGVPETQYF
cdr3_nt: TGTGCCAGCAGCAACAACAGTCGGACAGGGGTTCCCGAGACCCAGTACTTC

j_call: TRBJ2-2
clone_size: NA
cdr3_length: 16
v_call: TRBV3-1
d_call: TRBD2
cdr3_aa: CASSQYSGRVTGELFF
cdr3_nt: TGTGCCAGCAGCCAGTATAGCGGGAGGGTCACCGGGGAGCTGTTTTTT

j_call: TRBJ1-3
clone_size: many
cdr3_length: 12
v_call: TRBV9
d_call: NA
cdr3_aa: CASSPSGNTIYF
cdr3_nt: TGTGCCAGCAGCCCATCTGGAAACACCATATATTTT

j_call: TRBJ1-1
clone_size: many
cdr3_length: 16
v_call: TRBV28
d_call: TRBD1
cdr3_aa: CASSPTGLLWETEAFF
cdr3_nt: TGTGCCAGCAGTCCGACAGGGCTACTATGGGAAACTGAAGCTTTCTTT

j_call: TRBJ2-1
clone_size: few
cdr3_length: 16
v_call: TRBV10-3
d_call: TRBD2
cdr3_aa: CAISESSGTTYNEQFF
cdr3_nt: TGTGCCATCAGTGAGTCGAGCGGGACCACCTACAATGAGCAGTTCTTC

j_call: TRBJ2-4
clone_size: NA
cdr3_length: 14
v_call: TRBV28
d_call: NA
cdr3_aa: CASSFRGAKNIQYF
cdr3_nt: TGTGCCAGCAGTTTTAGGGGGGCCAAAAACATTCAGTACTTC

j_call: TRBJ2-7
clone_size: many
cdr3_length: 11
v_call: TRBV2
d_call: NA
cdr3_aa: CASSRSGEQYF
cdr3_nt: TGTGCCAGCAGCCGGTCTGGGGAGCAGTACTTC

j_call: TRBJ1-5
clone_size: many
cdr3_length: 14
v_call: TRBV28
d_call: NA
cdr3_aa: CASSLGGGTQPQHF
cdr3_nt: TGTGCCAGCAGCCTCGGCGGGGGGACTCAGCCCCAGCATTTT

j_call: TRBJ1-2
clone_size: many
cdr3_length: 13
v_call: TRBV7-3
d_call: TRBD1
cdr3_aa: CASSSTGTDGYTF
cdr3_nt: TGTGCCAGCAGCTCCACCGGGACAGATGGCTACACCTTC

j_call: TRBJ2-7
clone_size: many
cdr3_length: 16
v_call: TRBV7-2
d_call: TRBD2
cdr3_aa: CASSSPRGGLSYEQYF
cdr3_nt: TGTGCCAGCAGCTCACCGCGCGGGGGATTATCCTACGAGCAGTACTTC

j_call: TRBJ2-2
clone_size: NA
cdr3_length: 16
v_call: TRBV6-5
d_call: NA
cdr3_aa: CASSYGLGGFGGELFF
cdr3_nt: TGTGCCAGCAGTTACGGCCTGGGGGGATTCGGCGGGGAGCTGTTTTTT

j_call: TRBJ2-2
clone_size: many
cdr3_length: 18
v_call: TRBV27
d_call: TRBD2
cdr3_aa: CASSLWRTSGRFSGELFF
cdr3_nt: TGTGCCAGCAGTTTATGGCGGACTAGCGGGAGGTTTTCCGGGGAGCTGTTTTTT

j_call: TRBJ1-1
clone_size: many
cdr3_length: 15
v_call: TRBV28
d_call: NA
cdr3_aa: CASTNPGQGNTEAFF
cdr3_nt: TGTGCCAGCACAAACCCCGGGCAGGGAAACACTGAAGCTTTCTTT

j_call: TRBJ1-1
clone_size: NA
cdr3_length: 15
v_call: TRBV7-9
d_call: NA
cdr3_aa: CASSLARGGAGEAFF
cdr3_nt: TGTGCCAGCAGCTTAGCGCGGGGGGGCGCGGGTGAAGCTTTCTTT

j_call: TRBJ2-1
clone_size: many
cdr3_length: 11
v_call: TRBV20-1
d_call: NA
cdr3_aa: CSAEVQGEQFF
cdr3_nt: TGCAGTGCCGAAGTTCAGGGTGAGCAGTTCTTC

j_call: TRBJ1-5
clone_size: NA
cdr3_length: 9
v_call: TRBV11-3
d_call: NA
cdr3_aa: CASDQPQHF
cdr3_nt: TGTGCCAGCGATCAGCCCCAGCATTTT

j_call: TRBJ1-2
clone_size: few
cdr3_length: 12
v_call: TRBV20-1
d_call: NA
cdr3_aa: CSARDVAGGYTF
cdr3_nt: TGCAGTGCTAGAGATGTGGCAGGGGGCTACACCTTC

j_call: TRBJ2-7
clone_size: many
cdr3_length: 15
v_call: TRBV6-2/TRBV6-3
d_call: TRBD2
cdr3_aa: CASSYGSGRVGEQYF
cdr3_nt: TGTGCCAGCAGTTACGGTAGCGGGAGAGTTGGCGAGCAGTACTTC

j_call: TRBJ1-5
clone_size: NA
cdr3_length: 16
v_call: TRBV27
d_call: NA
cdr3_aa: CASSRRLDGLNQPQHF
cdr3_nt: TGTGCCAGCAGTCGAAGACTGGACGGCCTTAATCAGCCCCAGCATTTT

j_call: TRBJ2-2
clone_size: few
cdr3_length: 15
v_call: TRBV6-1
d_call: NA
cdr3_aa: CASSTSLGALGELFF
cdr3_nt: TGTGCCAGCAGCACCAGCCTGGGGGCTCTCGGGGAGCTGTTTTTT

j_call: TRBJ1-2
clone_size: many
cdr3_length: 13
v_call: TRBV28
d_call: NA
cdr3_aa: CASSLSQVYGYTF
cdr3_nt: TGTGCCAGCAGTTTATCACAGGTCTATGGCTACACCTTC

j_call: TRBJ1-1
clone_size: many
cdr3_length: 15
v_call: TRBV20-1
d_call: TRBD1
cdr3_aa: CSARGLLTGPTEAFF
cdr3_nt: TGCAGTGCTAGAGGCTTGCTGACAGGGCCCACTGAAGCTTTCTTT

j_call: TRBJ1-4
clone_size: NA
cdr3_length: 18
v_call: TRBV19
d_call: NA
cdr3_aa: CASSIGGSPDATNEKLFF
cdr3_nt: TGTGCCAGTAGTATTGGTGGGTCACCCGATGCAACTAATGAAAAACTGTTTTTT

j_call: TRBJ2-3
clone_size: many
cdr3_length: 14
v_call: TRBV10-3
d_call: NA
cdr3_aa: CAISHEGFADTQYF
cdr3_nt: TGTGCCATCAGCCATGAAGGGTTTGCAGATACGCAGTATTTT

j_call: TRBJ2-2
clone_size: NA
cdr3_length: 15
v_call: TRBV20-1
d_call: TRBD1
cdr3_aa: CSARRDRASTGELFF
cdr3_nt: TGCAGTGCTAGACGGGACAGGGCTTCCACCGGGGAGCTGTTTTTT

j_call: TRBJ2-7
clone_size: few
cdr3_length: 15
v_call: TRBV20-1
d_call: TRBD2
cdr3_aa: CSASRGLAGSYEQYF
cdr3_nt: TGCAGTGCTAGTAGGGGACTAGCGGGCTCCTACGAGCAGTACTTC

j_call: TRBJ1-1
clone_size: NA
cdr3_length: 14
v_call: TRBV2
d_call: NA
cdr3_aa: CASRRPQTNTEAFF
cdr3_nt: TGTGCCAGCAGGAGACCACAGACCAACACTGAAGCTTTCTTT

j_call: TRBJ1-2
clone_size: many
cdr3_length: 17
v_call: TRBV29-1
d_call: TRBD1
cdr3_aa: CSVEGLGQGPAINGYTF
cdr3_nt: TGCAGCGTTGAAGGCTTAGGACAGGGGCCCGCTATTAATGGCTACACCTTC

j_call: TRBJ1-1
clone_size: many
cdr3_length: 14
v_call: TRBV2
d_call: NA
cdr3_aa: CASTELTGNTEAFF
cdr3_nt: TGTGCCAGCACTGAACTAACAGGGAACACTGAAGCTTTCTTT

j_call: TRBJ1-2
clone_size: many
cdr3_length: 14
v_call: TRBV15
d_call: TRBD1
cdr3_aa: CATSRSDRGYGYTF
cdr3_nt: TGTGCCACCAGCAGATCAGACAGGGGCTATGGCTACACCTTC

j_call: TRBJ2-3
clone_size: many
cdr3_length: 18
v_call: TRBV15
d_call: TRBD1
cdr3_aa: CATSGQPIPGQGSYTQYF
cdr3_nt: TGTGCCACCAGCGGCCAACCAATCCCGGGACAGGGGTCATATACGCAGTATTTT

j_call: TRBJ2-7
clone_size: NA
cdr3_length: 14
v_call: TRBV18
d_call: TRBD1
cdr3_aa: CASLKGQGHDEQYF
cdr3_nt: TGTGCCAGCTTAAAAGGACAGGGGCACGACGAGCAGTACTTC

j_call: TRBJ2-7
clone_size: NA
cdr3_length: 16
v_call: TRBV4-1
d_call: TRBD1
cdr3_aa: CASSQVLLQGSDEQYF
cdr3_nt: TGCGCCAGCAGCCAAGTGTTGTTACAGGGGAGCGACGAGCAGTACTTC

j_call: TRBJ1-1
clone_size: NA
cdr3_length: 13
v_call: TRBV6-5
d_call: NA
cdr3_aa: CASSYSTSEGAFF
cdr3_nt: TGTGCCAGCAGTTACTCGACGTCAGAGGGAGCTTTCTTT

j_call: TRBJ2-1
clone_size: few
cdr3_length: 17
v_call: TRBV10-3
d_call: TRBD2
cdr3_aa: CAISEVTSGRMVYEQFF
cdr3_nt: TGTGCCATCAGTGAGGTGACTAGCGGGAGGATGGTTTATGAGCAGTTCTTC